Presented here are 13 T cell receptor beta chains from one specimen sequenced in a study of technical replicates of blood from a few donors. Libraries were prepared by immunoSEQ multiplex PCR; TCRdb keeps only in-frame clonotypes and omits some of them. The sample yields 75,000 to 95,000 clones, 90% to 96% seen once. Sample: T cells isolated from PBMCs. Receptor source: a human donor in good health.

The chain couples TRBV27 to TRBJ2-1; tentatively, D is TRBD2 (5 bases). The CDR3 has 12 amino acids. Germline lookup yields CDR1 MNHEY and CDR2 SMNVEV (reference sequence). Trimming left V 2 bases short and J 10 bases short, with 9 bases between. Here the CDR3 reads CASSLTGGEQFF. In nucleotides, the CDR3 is TGTGCCAGCAGTTTAACCGGCGGGGAGCAGTTCTTC.

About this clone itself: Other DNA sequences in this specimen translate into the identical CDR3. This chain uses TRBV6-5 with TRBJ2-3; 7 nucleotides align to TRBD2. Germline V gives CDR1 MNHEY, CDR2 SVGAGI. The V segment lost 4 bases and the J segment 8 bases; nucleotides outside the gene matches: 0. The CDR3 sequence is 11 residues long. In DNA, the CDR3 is TGTGCCAGCAGTTCGGGGGGTACGCAGTATTTT. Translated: CASSSGGTQYF.

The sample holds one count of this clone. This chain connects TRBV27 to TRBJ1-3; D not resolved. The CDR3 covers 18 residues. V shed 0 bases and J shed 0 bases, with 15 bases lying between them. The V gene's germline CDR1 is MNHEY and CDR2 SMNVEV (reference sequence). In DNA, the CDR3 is TGTGCCAGCAGTTTATCAGGGAGAAACTTATTCTCTGGAAACACCATATATTTT. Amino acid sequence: CASSLSGRNLFSGNTIYF.

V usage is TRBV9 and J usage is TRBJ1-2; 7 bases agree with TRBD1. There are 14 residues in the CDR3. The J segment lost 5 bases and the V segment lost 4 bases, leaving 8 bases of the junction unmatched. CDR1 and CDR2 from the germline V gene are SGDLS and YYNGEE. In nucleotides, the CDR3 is TGTGCCAGCAGCTTATTGGACAGGCCTTATGGCTACACCTTC. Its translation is CASSLLDRPYGYTF.

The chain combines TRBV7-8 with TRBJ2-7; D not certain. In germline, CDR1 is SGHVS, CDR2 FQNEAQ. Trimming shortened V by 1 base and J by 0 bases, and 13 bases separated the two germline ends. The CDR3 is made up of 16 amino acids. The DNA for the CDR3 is TGTGCCAGCAGCTTAGGAAGCTCATTTGTCTCCTACGAGCAGTACTTC. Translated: CASSLGSSFVSYEQYF.

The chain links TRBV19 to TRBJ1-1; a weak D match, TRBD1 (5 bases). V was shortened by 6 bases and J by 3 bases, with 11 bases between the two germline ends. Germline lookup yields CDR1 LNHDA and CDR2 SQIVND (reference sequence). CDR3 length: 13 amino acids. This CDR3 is CASSVVRDTEAFF. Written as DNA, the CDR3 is TGTGCCAGTAGCGTAGTCAGGGACACTGAAGCTTTCTTT.

CDR3 sequence reads: CASTNDRAHGYTF. CDR3 nucleotide sequence: TGTGCCAGTACCAATGACAGGGCTCATGGCTACACCTTC. The genes are TRBV19 and TRBJ1-2, with 7 bases that match TRBD1. Germline V gene data show CDR1 as LNHDA and CDR2 as SQIVND (reference sequence). This CDR3 has 13 residues. V lost 7 bases, J lost 6 bases, and 8 bases stayed unmatched.

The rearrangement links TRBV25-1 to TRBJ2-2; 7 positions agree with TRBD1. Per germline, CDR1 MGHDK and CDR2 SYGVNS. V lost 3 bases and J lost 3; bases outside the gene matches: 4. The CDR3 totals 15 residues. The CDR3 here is CASSEEQGYTGELFF. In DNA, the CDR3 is TGTGCCAGCAGTGAGGAACAGGGGTACACCGGGGAGCTGTTTTTT.

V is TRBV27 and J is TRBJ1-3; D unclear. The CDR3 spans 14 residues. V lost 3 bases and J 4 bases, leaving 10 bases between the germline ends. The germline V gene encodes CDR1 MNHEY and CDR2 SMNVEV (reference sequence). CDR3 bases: TGTGCCAGCAGTTTGGCGGCAGACGGAAACACCATATATTTT. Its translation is CASSLAADGNTIYF.

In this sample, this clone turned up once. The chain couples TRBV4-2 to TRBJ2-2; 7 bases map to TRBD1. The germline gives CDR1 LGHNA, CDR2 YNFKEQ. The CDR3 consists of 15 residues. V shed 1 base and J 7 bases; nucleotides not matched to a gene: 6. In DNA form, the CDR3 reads TGTGCCAGCAGCCAAGGAGGGGGCCAGGGCGGGGAGCTGTTTTTT. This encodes CASSQGGGQGGELFF.

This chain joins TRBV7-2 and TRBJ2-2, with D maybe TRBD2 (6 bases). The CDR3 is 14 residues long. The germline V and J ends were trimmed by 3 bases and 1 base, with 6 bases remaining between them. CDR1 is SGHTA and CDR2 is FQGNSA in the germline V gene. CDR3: CASSFSGNTGELFF. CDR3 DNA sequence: TGTGCCAGCAGCTTTAGCGGGAACACCGGGGAGCTGTTTTTT.

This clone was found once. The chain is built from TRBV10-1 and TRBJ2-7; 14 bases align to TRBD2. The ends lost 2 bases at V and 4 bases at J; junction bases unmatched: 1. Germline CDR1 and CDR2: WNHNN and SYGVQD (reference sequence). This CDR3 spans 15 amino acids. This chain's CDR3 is CASSEGTSGRYEQYF. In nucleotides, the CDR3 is TGCGCCAGCAGTGAGGGGACTAGCGGGAGATACGAGCAGTACTTC.

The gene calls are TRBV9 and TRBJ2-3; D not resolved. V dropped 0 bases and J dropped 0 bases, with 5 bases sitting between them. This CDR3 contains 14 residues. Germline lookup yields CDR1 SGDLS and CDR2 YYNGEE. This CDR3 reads CASSVVGSTDTQYF. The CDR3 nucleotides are TGTGCCAGCAGCGTAGTGGGCAGCACAGATACGCAGTATTTT.